A single sample gave rise to the 15 T cell receptor beta chains below, sequenced in a study of vaccination and CD4 T cells after COVID-19. Indicated treatment: approximately nine-day PBMC culture with coronavirus spike peptide pools or control peptides (ViraFEST assay). Cultured CD4+ T cell DNA underwent sequencing with the Oncomine TCR Beta short-read assay. TCRdb passed the PCR reads through MiXCR, listing each CDR3 protein once. The table includes roughly 12,000 distinct CDR3 sequences, roughly 75% detected once. No antigen has been assigned to these receptors. The sample comprised CD4+ T cells from blood, cultured in vitro. The receptors stem from a human donor who had recovered from COVID-19.

This clonotype was seen a handful of times. This sequence joins TRBV20-1 and TRBJ1-2; D is unclear. Trimming shortened V by 0 bases and J by 0 bases, and 5 bases separated the two germline ends. The germline V gene encodes CDR1 DFQATT and CDR2 SNEGSKA (reference sequence). The length of the CDR3 is 13 residues. The CDR3 loop is CSARDRANYGYTF. CDR3 DNA: TGCAGTGCTAGAGATCGAGCTAACTATGGCTACACCTTC.

The rearrangement links TRBV15 to TRBJ2-2; D unclear. Germline assignment: CDR1 LNHNV and CDR2 YYDKDF (reference sequence). Trimming took 4 bases from V and 6 from J, leaving 12 bases between them. The CDR3 length is 14 residues. CDR3 nucleotide sequence: TGTGCCACCAGCACACCTGAGTCGGCCGGGGAGCTGTTTTTT. This encodes CATSTPESAGELFF.

The CDR3 sequence: CASTSGSRFTTDTQYF. For the CDR3, the DNA is TGTGCCAGCACTAGCGGGAGCCGCTTCACCACAGATACGCAGTATTTT. The chain joins TRBV6-5 to TRBJ2-3, with TRBD2 identical over 10 bases. The CDR3 contains 16 residues. CDR1 MNHEY and CDR2 SVGAGI come from the germline V gene. Trimming took 7 bases from V and 2 from J; bases not matched to a gene: 9.

This chain uses TRBV6-1 with TRBJ1-2, with D perhaps matching TRBD1 (5 bases). CDR1 MNHNS and CDR2 SASEGT come from the germline V gene. V was pared by 1 base and J by 4 bases, with 10 bases between. This CDR3 comprises 14 residues. The CDR3 region is CASSEGRVGYGYTF. The CDR3 nucleotides are TGTGCCAGCAGTGAAGGCAGGGTCGGCTATGGCTACACCTTC.

This clonotype turned up a few times. V and J are TRBV24-1 and TRBJ2-3; 15 bases map to TRBD2. The V segment lost 6 bases and the J segment 5 bases; nucleotides outside the gene matches: 11. The CDR3 totals 18 residues. Germline V gene data show CDR1 as KGHDR and CDR2 as SFDVKD. CDR3 coding DNA: TGTGCCACCAGTTTTAGGACTAGCGGGAGGGCCTCCCAAGATACGCAGTATTTT. Residues: CATSFRTSGRASQDTQYF.

As regards this clonotype: A read error may account for a junction end that differs from germline. The chain joins TRBV27 to TRBJ1-5; 7 bases fit TRBD1. The germline V gene encodes CDR1 MNHEY and CDR2 SMNVEV (reference sequence). CDR3 length: 19 amino acids. DNA of the CDR3: TGCACCAGCAGTTTATCCCGGACAGGCGGGTGTCTAGGCGAGCAGCCCCAGCATTTT. Residues: CTSSLSRTGGCLGEQPQHF.

The J gene is TRBJ1-5, the V gene TRBV20-1; TRBD1 is a possible D gene (5 bases). Germline CDR1 reads DFQATT; CDR2 reads SNEGSKA (reference sequence). Trimming left V 0 bases short and J 2 bases short, with 14 bases between. The CDR3 loop spans 16 amino acids. The CDR3 sequence is CSARDGQLGGNQPQHF. The CDR3 DNA reads TGCAGTGCTAGAGATGGACAACTCGGTGGCAATCAGCCCCAGCATTTT.

The table lists this clonotype with a few counts. This chain joins TRBV25-1 and TRBJ1-1; the match to TRBD1 covers 7 bases. Germline CDR1 is MGHDK and CDR2 is SYGVNS. After removal of 8 bases from V and 4 bases from J, the junction contained 4 bases not matched to a gene. The length of the CDR3 is 12 residues. In DNA, the CDR3 is TGTGCCAGCCAGGACAGGTTCACTGAAGCTTTCTTT. Protein sequence: CASQDRFTEAFF.

The V call is TRBV7-8, the J call TRBJ2-2; TRBD1 agrees at 7 bases. Per the germline V gene, CDR1 is SGHVS and CDR2 is FQNEAQ. The CDR3 length is 14 residues. Trimming took 5 bases from V and 7 from J; bases not matched to a gene: 7. For the CDR3, the DNA is TGTGCCAGCAGCCAATACAGGGGTCACGGGGAGCTGTTTTTT. This translates into CASSQYRGHGELFF.

The chain carries TRBV7-2 and TRBJ2-7, with D unresolved. Trimming pared 4 bases from V and 3 bases from J, leaving 7 bases between. This CDR3 spans 12 amino acids. Germline CDR1 SGHTA, CDR2 FQGNSA. The CDR3 DNA reads TGTGCCAGCAGCTCCTCCCACTACGAGCAGTACTTC. Encoded protein: CASSSSHYEQYF.

The sample holds one count of this clonotype. V gene TRBV7-9 combines with J gene TRBJ2-7, with 7 bases identical to TRBD1. The V gene's germline CDR1 is SEHNR and CDR2 FQNEAQ (reference sequence). Trimming cost V 4 bases and J 5 bases; bases outside gene matches: 11. There are 15 residues in the CDR3. The CDR3 loop reads CASSSLAQGRDEQYF. CDR3 bases: TGTGCCAGCAGCTCTCTAGCACAGGGGAGAGACGAGCAGTACTTC.

This clonotype was counted only a few times. The rearrangement uses TRBV6-1 and TRBJ1-2; the match to TRBD1 covers 11 bases. The CDR3 totals 13 residues. Germline-derived CDR1 and CDR2 are MNHNS and SASEGT. This CDR3 is CASAPGQGVGYTF. The CDR3 nucleotides read TGTGCTAGCGCCCCGGGACAGGGGGTTGGCTACACCTTC.

The chain is built from TRBV2 and TRBJ1-5; 8 bases align to TRBD1. The germline V gene has CDR1 SNHLY and CDR2 FYNNEI. Trimming removed 6 bases from V and 6 bases from J; junction bases left unmatched: 10. The CDR3 length is 15 residues. The CDR3 sequence is CASRSQGARSQPQHF. The CDR3, as DNA: TGTGCCAGCAGGTCTCAGGGGGCGCGCAGTCAGCCCCAGCATTTT.

The chain employs TRBV9 and TRBJ2-3; tentatively, D is TRBD1 or TRBD2 (5 bases each). CDR1 and CDR2 (germline): SGDLS, YYNGEE. The CDR3 is 17 amino acids. With 1 base removed from V and 4 bases from J, the gap between germline ends came to 19 bases. The CDR3 bases are TGTGCCAGCAGCGTACTGGGGACCATAAATGTGGCAGATACGCAGTATTTT. This translates into CASSVLGTINVADTQYF. Variable domain in full (rest from reference TRBV9 and TRBJ2-3): DSGVTQTPKHLITATGQRVTLRCSPRSGDLSVYWYQQSLDQGLQFLIQYYNGEERAKGNILERFSAQQFPDLHSELNLSSLELGDSALYFCASSVLGTINVADTQYFGPGTRLTVL.

The chain uses TRBV28 and TRBJ2-5, with D possibly being TRBD1 or TRBD2 (5 bases each). The germline gives CDR1 MDHEN, CDR2 SYDVKM. Trimming cost V 7 bases and J 5 bases, with 20 bases left between them. The CDR3 is 15 residues long. CDR3: CASTRRGQGGETQYF. For the CDR3, the DNA is TGTGCCAGCACCCGCCGGGGCCAGGGCGGGGAGACCCAGTACTTC.